This T cell receptor beta chain derives from a study of blood T cell repertoires in COVID-19. Background on the study: Specimens from acute and convalescent COVID-19 originated in the United States, Italy and Spain. In each case, the material was cDNA or gDNA derived from T cells, B-cell-depleted T cells, or PBMCs.

Seattle patient enrollment occurred during active infection, with longitudinal follow-up thereafter. Data came from immunoSEQ multiplex PCR; TCRdb stores just in-frame clones and leaves some out. The profile covers 100,000 or so clones, with roughly 92% appearing a single time and under 2% taken by the ten largest. This receptor was obtained from a woman between 50 and 59 years old with COVID-19, enrolled during active disease. Sequenced sample: peripheral blood.

CDR3: CSVAAGTGELFF. The CDR3 region has the DNA TGCAGCGTTGCAGCAGGGACCGGGGAGCTGTTTTTT. The chain links TRBV29-1 to TRBJ2-2; possible D gene TRBD1, 5 bases. Deletions cut 4 bases from V and 5 bases from J, with 8 bases between. The CDR3 covers 12 residues. Germline V gene lookup returns CDR1 SQVTM and CDR2 ANQGSEA.